Listed below are T cell receptor beta chains from one sample, sequenced in a study of blood T cell repertoires in COVID-19. Using immunoSEQ multiplex PCR, the repertoire was profiled, and TCRdb retains in-frame clones only, with some absent. The data show about 140,000 clones, roughly four fifths seen once. The specimen was peripheral blood. These receptors were obtained from a human donor in a cohort sampled during active COVID-19. Both conserved end residues are part of each CDR3. D genes are given only for firm matches. Clone size is given for some rows only: seen once, a few or many times, or a class if the clone is expanded.

V gene: TRBV2; D gene: TRBD1; J gene: TRBJ1-2; clone size: many; CDR3 DNA: TGTGCCAGCAGTGAAGACAGGGGCTATGGCTACACCTTC; CDR3 protein: CASSEDRGYGYTF
V gene: TRBV6-5; D gene: TRBD2; J gene: TRBJ2-5; clone size: .; CDR3 DNA: TGTGCCAGCAGCCGGGGGGGCCAAGAGACCCAGTACTTC; CDR3 protein: CASSRGGQETQYF
V gene: TRBV7-2; D gene: .; J gene: TRBJ2-7; clone size: few; CDR3 DNA: TGTGCCAGCAGCCAGGGCCAGGACATCTCCTACGAGCAGTACTTC; CDR3 protein: CASSQGQDISYEQYF
V gene: TRBV6-5; D gene: .; J gene: TRBJ2-1; clone size: .; CDR3 DNA: TGTGCCAGCACCCCCAGGCCCGCGGGGTACAATGAGCAGTTCTTC; CDR3 protein: CASTPRPAGYNEQFF
V gene: TRBV9; D gene: .; J gene: TRBJ1-1; clone size: .; CDR3 DNA: TGTGCCAGCAGCGTAGTGGGCAGGGGTAACACTGAAGCTTTCTTT; CDR3 protein: CASSVVGRGNTEAFF
V gene: TRBV11-2; D gene: .; J gene: TRBJ1-2; clone size: .; CDR3 DNA: TGTGCCAGCAGCCAGAAACAGGCACGGGCATCTTATGGCTACACCTTC; CDR3 protein: CASSQKQARASYGYTF
V gene: TRBV6-5; D gene: TRBD1; J gene: TRBJ1-2; clone size: .; CDR3 DNA: TGTGCCAGCAGTAGAACCGGGACAGACAAGGGCTACACCTTC; CDR3 protein: CASSRTGTDKGYTF
V gene: TRBV7-8; D gene: TRBD2; J gene: TRBJ2-2; clone size: .; CDR3 DNA: TGTGCCAGCACCCTTGCGGGGGGGAACACCGGGGAGCTGTTTTTT; CDR3 protein: CASTLAGGNTGELFF
V gene: TRBV19; D gene: TRBD1; J gene: TRBJ2-2; clone size: .; CDR3 DNA: TGTGCCAGTAGGGGACAGGGAAACACCGGGGAGCTGTTTTTT; CDR3 protein: CASRGQGNTGELFF
V gene: TRBV15; D gene: TRBD1; J gene: TRBJ1-2; clone size: .; CDR3 DNA: TGTGCCACCAGTACGAAAAAAACTGGGACAGGCTATGGCTACACCTTC; CDR3 protein: CATSTKKTGTGYGYTF
V gene: TRBV5-1; D gene: .; J gene: TRBJ2-5; clone size: .; CDR3 DNA: TGCGCCAGCAGCGGACCCGGGACTTCGAAAGAGACCCAGTACTTC; CDR3 protein: CASSGPGTSKETQYF
V gene: TRBV7-2; D gene: .; J gene: TRBJ1-1; clone size: .; CDR3 DNA: TGTGCCAGCAGCTTAGCGCGGGGGCACACTGAAGCTTTCTTT; CDR3 protein: CASSLARGHTEAFF
V gene: TRBV6-5; D gene: TRBD1; J gene: TRBJ2-5; clone size: .; CDR3 DNA: TGTGCCAGCAGTTCAGGCCGGACAGGGGGGAGAGAGACCCAGTACTTC; CDR3 protein: CASSSGRTGGRETQYF
V gene: TRBV19; D gene: TRBD1; J gene: TRBJ1-5; clone size: .; CDR3 DNA: TGTGCCAGTAGTACCAGGGGGCGCGGTAGCAATCAGCCCCAGCATTTT; CDR3 protein: CASSTRGRGSNQPQHF
V gene: TRBV30; D gene: .; J gene: TRBJ2-2; clone size: .; CDR3 DNA: TGTGCCTGGAGTAGGCGCCAGGACTCCGGGGAGCTGTTTTTT; CDR3 protein: CAWSRRQDSGELFF
V gene: TRBV6-6; D gene: TRBD2; J gene: TRBJ2-3; clone size: many; CDR3 DNA: TGTGCCAGCAGTTACGGCGGGGGGGAGGCAGATACGCAGTATTTT; CDR3 protein: CASSYGGGEADTQYF
V gene: TRBV6-5; D gene: TRBD1; J gene: TRBJ1-2; clone size: .; CDR3 DNA: TGTGCCAGCAGTTACGGGACAGGGGGCAGGGACGGCTACACCTTC; CDR3 protein: CASSYGTGGRDGYTF
V gene: TRBV7-2; D gene: TRBD1; J gene: TRBJ2-2; clone size: .; CDR3 DNA: TGTGCCAGCAGCTTAGGACAGGGATGGTCCGGGGAGCTGTTTTTT; CDR3 protein: CASSLGQGWSGELFF
V gene: TRBV6-5; D gene: .; J gene: TRBJ1-3; clone size: .; CDR3 DNA: TGTGCCAGCAGGGACACCGGAAACACCATATATTTT; CDR3 protein: CASRDTGNTIYF
V gene: TRBV18; D gene: .; J gene: TRBJ1-5; clone size: .; CDR3 DNA: TGTGCCAGCTCACCAAGCTTCACAGAAAATCAGCCCCAGCATTTT; CDR3 protein: CASSPSFTENQPQHF
V gene: TRBV7-9; D gene: TRBD2; J gene: TRBJ2-3; clone size: .; CDR3 DNA: TGTGCCAGCAGCCGGATAGCGGGGGTTACCACAGATACGCAGTATTTT; CDR3 protein: CASSRIAGVTTDTQYF
V gene: TRBV19; D gene: TRBD2; J gene: TRBJ2-1; clone size: once; CDR3 DNA: TGTGCCAGTACCTCGGGGGGGGGCGATGAGCAGTTCTTC; CDR3 protein: CASTSGGGDEQFF
V gene: TRBV19; D gene: .; J gene: TRBJ2-3; clone size: .; CDR3 DNA: TGTGCCAGTAGTCCGGGAAACACAGATACGCAGTATTTT; CDR3 protein: CASSPGNTDTQYF
V gene: TRBV4-2; D gene: TRBD1; J gene: TRBJ1-4; clone size: few; CDR3 DNA: TGTGCCAGCAAGGCAGGGGGTTCCAATGAAAAACTGTTTTTT; CDR3 protein: CASKAGGSNEKLFF
V gene: TRBV9; D gene: .; J gene: TRBJ2-7; clone size: .; CDR3 DNA: TGTGCCAGCAGCGTAGGTTGGGGAGTCTCCTACGAGCAGTACTTC; CDR3 protein: CASSVGWGVSYEQYF
V gene: TRBV7-3; D gene: TRBD2; J gene: TRBJ2-3; clone size: .; CDR3 DNA: TGTGCCAGCAGCTCTGGACTAGCGGGGGGTACGCAGTATTTT; CDR3 protein: CASSSGLAGGTQYF
V gene: TRBV18; D gene: TRBD1; J gene: TRBJ1-6; clone size: .; CDR3 DNA: TGTGCCAGCTCCATCGACAGGGTGAATTCACCCCTCCACTTT; CDR3 protein: CASSIDRVNSPLHF
V gene: TRBV6-5; D gene: TRBD1; J gene: TRBJ2-5; clone size: .; CDR3 DNA: TGTGCCAGCAGTCTCGGGACAGTCTTCCAAGAGACCCAGTACTTC; CDR3 protein: CASSLGTVFQETQYF
V gene: TRBV5-4; D gene: TRBD1; J gene: TRBJ2-3; clone size: .; CDR3 DNA: TGTGCCAGCAGCCGCGGGACAGGACAACGCACAGATACGCAGTATTTT; CDR3 protein: CASSRGTGQRTDTQYF
V gene: TRBV18; D gene: .; J gene: TRBJ1-2; clone size: .; CDR3 DNA: TGTGCCAGCTCACCAGGGGCCTATGGCTACACCTTC; CDR3 protein: CASSPGAYGYTF
V gene: TRBV6-5; D gene: .; J gene: TRBJ1-1; clone size: .; CDR3 DNA: TGTGCCAGCAGTCGGGGGGGGCCCACTGAAGCTTTCTTT; CDR3 protein: CASSRGGPTEAFF
V gene: TRBV10-3; D gene: .; J gene: TRBJ2-3; clone size: .; CDR3 DNA: TGTGCCATCAAGGGAGGACTACAACTCACAGATACGCAGTATTTT; CDR3 protein: CAIKGGLQLTDTQYF
V gene: TRBV28; D gene: TRBD2; J gene: TRBJ2-1; clone size: .; CDR3 DNA: TGTGCCAGCAGAGAGAGGACTAGCGGGGGGGGATCCTACAATGAGCAGTTCTTC; CDR3 protein: CASRERTSGGGSYNEQFF
V gene: TRBV27; D gene: .; J gene: TRBJ2-1; clone size: once; CDR3 DNA: TGTGCCAGCAGTTTAATGCTAGCCACAGATGAGCAGTTCTTC; CDR3 protein: CASSLMLATDEQFF